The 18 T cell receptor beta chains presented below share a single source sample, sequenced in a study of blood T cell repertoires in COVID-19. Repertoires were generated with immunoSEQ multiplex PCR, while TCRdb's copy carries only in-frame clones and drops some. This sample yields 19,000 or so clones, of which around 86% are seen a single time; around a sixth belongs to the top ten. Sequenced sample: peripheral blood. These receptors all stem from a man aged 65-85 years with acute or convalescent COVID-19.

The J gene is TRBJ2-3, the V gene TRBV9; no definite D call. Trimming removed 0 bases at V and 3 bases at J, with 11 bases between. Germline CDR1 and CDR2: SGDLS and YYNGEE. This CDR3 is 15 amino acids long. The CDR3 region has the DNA TGTGCCAGCAGCGTAGAATTAGCACCGACAGATACGCAGTATTTT. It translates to CASSVELAPTDTQYF.

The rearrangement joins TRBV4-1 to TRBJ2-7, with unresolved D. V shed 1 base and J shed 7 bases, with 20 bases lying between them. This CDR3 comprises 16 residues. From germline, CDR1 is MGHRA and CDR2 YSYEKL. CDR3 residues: CASSQVDLVRMGEQYF. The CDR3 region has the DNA TGCGCCAGCAGCCAAGTAGATCTAGTTAGAATGGGTGAGCAGTACTTC.

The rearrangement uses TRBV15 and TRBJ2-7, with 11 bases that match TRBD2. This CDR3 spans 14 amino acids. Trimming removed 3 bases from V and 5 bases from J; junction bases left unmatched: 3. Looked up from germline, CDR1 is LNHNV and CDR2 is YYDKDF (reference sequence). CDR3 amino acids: CATSRTSGTDEQYF. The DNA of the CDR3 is TGTGCCACCAGCAGGACTAGCGGGACGGACGAGCAGTACTTC.

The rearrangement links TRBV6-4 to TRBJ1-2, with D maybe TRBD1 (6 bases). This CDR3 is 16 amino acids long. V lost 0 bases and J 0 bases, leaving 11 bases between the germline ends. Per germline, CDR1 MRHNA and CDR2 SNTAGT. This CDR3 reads CASSDSAGDPNYGYTF. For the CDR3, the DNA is TGTGCCAGCAGTGACTCGGCAGGGGACCCTAACTATGGCTACACCTTC.

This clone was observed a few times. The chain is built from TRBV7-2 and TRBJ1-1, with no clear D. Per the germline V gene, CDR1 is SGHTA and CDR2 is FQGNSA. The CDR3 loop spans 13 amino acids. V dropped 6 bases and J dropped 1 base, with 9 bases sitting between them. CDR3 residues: CASRQIRNTEAFF. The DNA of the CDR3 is TGTGCCAGCAGACAAATTCGGAACACTGAAGCTTTCTTT. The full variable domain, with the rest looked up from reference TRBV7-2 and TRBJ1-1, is GAGVSQSPSNKVTEKGKDVELRCDPISGHTALYWYRQSLGQGLEFLIYFQGNSAPDKSGLPSDRFSAERTGGSVSTLTIQRTQQEDSAVYLCASRQIRNTEAFFGQGTRLTVV.

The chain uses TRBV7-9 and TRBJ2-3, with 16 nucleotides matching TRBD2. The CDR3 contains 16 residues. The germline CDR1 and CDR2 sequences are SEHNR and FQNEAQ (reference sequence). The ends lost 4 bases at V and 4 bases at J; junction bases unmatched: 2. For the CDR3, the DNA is TGTGCCAGCAGCTCAGGGACTAGCGGGAGGGCAGATACGCAGTATTTT. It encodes CASSSGTSGRADTQYF.

CDR3 sequence: CAISDSTGTGVSDEQFF. DNA for the CDR3: TGTGCCATCAGTGACTCAACCGGGACAGGGGTGTCGGATGAGCAGTTCTTC. The chain carries TRBV10-3 and TRBJ2-1, with 10 bases aligning to TRBD1. CDR1 and CDR2 (germline): ENHRY, SYGVKD. There are 17 residues in the CDR3. Losses at the gene ends were 3 bases for V and 8 bases for J; bases not matched to a gene: 13.

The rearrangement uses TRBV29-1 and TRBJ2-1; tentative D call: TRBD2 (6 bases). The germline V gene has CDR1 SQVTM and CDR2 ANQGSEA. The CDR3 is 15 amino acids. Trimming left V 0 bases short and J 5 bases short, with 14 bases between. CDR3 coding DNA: TGCAGCGTTGAAGATCGGGGGACTGGGGACAATGAGCAGTTCTTC. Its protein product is CSVEDRGTGDNEQFF.

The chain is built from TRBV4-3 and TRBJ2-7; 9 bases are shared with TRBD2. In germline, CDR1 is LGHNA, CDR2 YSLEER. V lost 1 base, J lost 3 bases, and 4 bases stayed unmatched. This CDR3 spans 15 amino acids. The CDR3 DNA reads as TGCGCCAGCAGCCAAGGGCCAGCGGGGGGCTACGAGCAGTACTTC. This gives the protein CASSQGPAGGYEQYF.

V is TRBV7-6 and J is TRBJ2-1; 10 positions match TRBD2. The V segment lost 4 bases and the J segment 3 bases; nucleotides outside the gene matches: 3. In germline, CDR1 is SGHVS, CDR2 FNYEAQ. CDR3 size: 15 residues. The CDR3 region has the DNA TGTGCCAGCAGCTCTAGGACTAGCGGCTACAATGAGCAGTTCTTC. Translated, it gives CASSSRTSGYNEQFF.

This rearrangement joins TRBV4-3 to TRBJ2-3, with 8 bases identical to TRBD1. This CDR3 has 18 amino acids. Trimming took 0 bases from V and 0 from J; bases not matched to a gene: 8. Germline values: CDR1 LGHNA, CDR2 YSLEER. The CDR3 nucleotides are TGCGCCAGCAGCCAAGACCCCTCCAGGGGGCTGAGCACAGATACGCAGTATTTT. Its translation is CASSQDPSRGLSTDTQYF.

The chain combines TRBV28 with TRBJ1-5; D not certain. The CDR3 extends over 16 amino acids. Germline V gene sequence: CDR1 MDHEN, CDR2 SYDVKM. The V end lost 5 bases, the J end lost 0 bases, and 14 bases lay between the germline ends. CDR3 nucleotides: TGTGCCAGCAGTCTCCGGGAGCTTTATAGCAATCAGCCCCAGCATTTT. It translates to CASSLRELYSNQPQHF.

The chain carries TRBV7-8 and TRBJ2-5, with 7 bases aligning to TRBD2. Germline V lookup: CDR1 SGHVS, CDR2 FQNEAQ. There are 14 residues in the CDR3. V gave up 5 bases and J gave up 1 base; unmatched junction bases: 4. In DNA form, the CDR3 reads TGTGCCAGCAGCCCTGGGAGGGCCCAAGAGACCCAGTACTTC. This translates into CASSPGRAQETQYF.

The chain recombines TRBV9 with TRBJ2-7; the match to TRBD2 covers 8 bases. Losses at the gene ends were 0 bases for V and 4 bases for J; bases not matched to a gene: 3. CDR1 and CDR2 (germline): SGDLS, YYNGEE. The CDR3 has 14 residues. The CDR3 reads CASSVAGGPYEQYF. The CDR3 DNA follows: TGTGCCAGCAGCGTAGCGGGAGGGCCTTACGAGCAGTACTTC.

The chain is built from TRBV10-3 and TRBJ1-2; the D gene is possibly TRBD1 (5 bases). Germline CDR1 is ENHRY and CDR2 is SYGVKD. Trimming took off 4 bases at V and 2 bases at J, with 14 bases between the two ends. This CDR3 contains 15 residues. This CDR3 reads CAISVELGVNYGYTF. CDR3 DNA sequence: TGTGCCATCAGTGTCGAGCTAGGGGTAAACTATGGCTACACCTTC.

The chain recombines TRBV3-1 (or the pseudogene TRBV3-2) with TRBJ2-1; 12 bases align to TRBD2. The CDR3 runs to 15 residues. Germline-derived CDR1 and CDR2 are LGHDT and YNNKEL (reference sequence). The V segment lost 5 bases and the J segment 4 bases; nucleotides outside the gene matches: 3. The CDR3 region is CASSALAGGYNEQFF. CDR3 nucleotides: TGTGCCAGCAGCGCTCTAGCGGGAGGGTACAATGAGCAGTTCTTC.

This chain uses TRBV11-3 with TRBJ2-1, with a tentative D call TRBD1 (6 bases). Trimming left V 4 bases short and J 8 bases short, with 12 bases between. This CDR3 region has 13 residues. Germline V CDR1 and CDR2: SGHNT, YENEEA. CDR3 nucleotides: TGTGCCAGCAGCTCCCTCAGGGGTGATGAGCAGTTCTTC. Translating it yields CASSSLRGDEQFF.

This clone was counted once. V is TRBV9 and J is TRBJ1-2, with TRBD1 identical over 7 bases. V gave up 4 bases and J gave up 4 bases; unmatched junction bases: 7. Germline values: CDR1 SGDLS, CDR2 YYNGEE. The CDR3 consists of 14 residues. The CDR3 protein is CASSTRQGSYGYTF. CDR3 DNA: TGTGCCAGCAGCACTCGACAGGGTAGCTATGGCTACACCTTC.